The next 20 T cell receptor beta chains were all read from a single sample in a study of cytomegalovirus exposure and HLA in healthy donors. PCR employed 60 Vbeta and 13 Jbeta primers. The method was immunoSEQ multiplex PCR; TCRdb's version includes in-frame clones alone and lacks a portion of them. The sample records approximately 160,000 clones, 60% to 75% being singletons. Sample: PBMCs. These receptors were obtained from a woman between 45 and 65 years old in good health and CMV-seropositive.

Turning to this clone: Germline is not matched at one junction end, which may reflect a read error. The CDR3 loop reads CASSEGGAGERPLHF. The CDR3 DNA reads as TGTGCCAGCAGCGAAGGTGGGGCGGGGGAGAGACCCCTCCACTTT. V and J are TRBV2 and TRBJ1-6; tentatively, D is TRBD1 (5 bases). Looked up from germline, CDR1 is SNHLY and CDR2 is FYNNEI. The CDR3 loop spans 15 amino acids. The variable domain in full, with the rest retrieved from reference TRBV2 and TRBJ1-6, is EPEVTQTPSHQVTQMGQEVILRCVPISNHLYFYWYRQILGQKVEFLVSFYNNEISEKSEIFDDQFSVERPDGSNFTLKIRSTKLEDSAMYFCASSEGGAGERPLHFGNGTRLTVT.

The chain links TRBV2 to TRBJ1-5, with 9 nucleotides matching TRBD1. The CDR3 contains 15 residues. Germline trimming cut 3 bases from V and 7 bases from J; bases unmatched to any gene: 7. Looked up from germline, CDR1 is SNHLY and CDR2 is FYNNEI. The CDR3, as DNA: TGTGCCAGCAGTGACCGGGACAGGGCTTACCAGCCCCAGCATTTT. Its protein is CASSDRDRAYQPQHF.

The genes are TRBV5-1 and TRBJ1-2; D is uncertain. CDR3 length: 13 amino acids. Germline V gene data show CDR1 as SGHRS and CDR2 as YFSETQ. Trimming removed 2 bases at V and 4 bases at J, with 9 bases between. The CDR3 is CASSFRGSYGYTF. The DNA for the CDR3 is TGCGCCAGCAGCTTCCGGGGAAGCTATGGCTACACCTTC.

V is TRBV19 and J is TRBJ2-7, with 8 bases aligning to TRBD2. J lost 4 bases, V lost 5 bases, and 7 bases had no gene match. CDR3 size: 14 residues. From germline, CDR1 is LNHDA and CDR2 SQIVND (reference sequence). The CDR3 sequence: CASSPQTSAYEQYF. CDR3 in DNA: TGTGCCAGTAGTCCACAGACTAGCGCATACGAGCAGTACTTC.

The chain is built from TRBV6-4 and TRBJ2-1; D is unclear. CDR1 and CDR2 from the germline V gene are MRHNA and SNTAGT. The V gene lost 3 bases and the J gene lost 4 bases, with 10 bases spanning the gap. This CDR3 contains 14 residues. The CDR3 DNA sequence: TGTGCCAGCAGTGAGGGCGTGGAATACAATGAGCAGTTCTTC. Amino acid sequence: CASSEGVEYNEQFF.

V usage is TRBV7-2 and J usage is TRBJ2-1; 7 bases agree with TRBD2. Per germline, CDR1 SGHTA and CDR2 FQGNSA. V dropped 1 base and J dropped 4; count of bases not matched to a gene: 4. CDR3 size: 15 residues. The CDR3 coding sequence is TGTGCCAGCAGCTTAGACGGCGGGAGTTACAATGAGCAGTTCTTC. This gives the protein CASSLDGGSYNEQFF.

V is TRBV27 and J is TRBJ1-3; D perhaps matches TRBD1 (6 bases). The CDR3 length is 15 residues. The V gene lost 3 bases and the J gene lost 4 bases, with 13 bases spanning the gap. The germline gives CDR1 MNHEY, CDR2 SMNVEV (reference sequence). The CDR3 loop is CASSFSGESGNTIYF. The CDR3 DNA follows: TGTGCCAGCAGTTTCTCAGGGGAATCCGGAAACACCATATATTTT.

The chain couples TRBV7-9 to TRBJ1-6; no reliable D call. Germline CDR1 and CDR2: SEHNR and FQNEAQ (reference sequence). The CDR3 is 13 residues long. Trimming shortened V by 5 bases and J by 8 bases, and 10 bases separated the two germline ends. CDR3 DNA sequence: TGTGCCAGCAGCAAAATGGGCGATTCACCCCTCCACTTT. Amino acid sequence: CASSKMGDSPLHF.

The chain recombines TRBV5-1 with TRBJ2-3; 12 bases are shared with TRBD1. The length of the CDR3 is 16 residues. V was clipped by 4 bases and J by 4 bases; unmatched bases: 7. Germline V gene lookup returns CDR1 SGHRS and CDR2 YFSETQ. This chain's CDR3 is CASSMTGTGGADTQYF. CDR3 bases: TGCGCCAGCAGCATGACCGGGACAGGGGGCGCAGATACGCAGTATTTT.

This chain uses TRBV2 with TRBJ2-3, with 14 bases fitting TRBD2. The CDR3 covers 16 residues. The germline gives CDR1 SNHLY, CDR2 FYNNEI. J gave up 2 bases and V 8 bases, and 6 bases lay outside the gene matches. DNA of the CDR3: TGTGCCAGCTGGGGACTAGCGGGGGTTTCCACAGATACGCAGTATTTT. Translated: CASWGLAGVSTDTQYF.

The chain couples TRBV4-1 to TRBJ1-5; D call uncertain. V was cut by 1 base and J by 7 bases, with 8 bases left in between. The germline V gene encodes CDR1 MGHRA and CDR2 YSYEKL. There are 13 residues in the CDR3. The CDR3 DNA reads TGCGCCAGCAGCCAAGGTATACAACAGCCCCAGCATTTT. Residues: CASSQGIQQPQHF.

Of note for this clone: Distinct nucleotide sequences in the sample also encode this CDR3. The V call is TRBV6-5, the J call TRBJ1-6; possible D gene TRBD1, 5 bases. From germline, CDR1 is MNHEY and CDR2 SVGAGI. The CDR3 runs to 16 residues. Trimming stripped 3 bases from V and 4 bases from J, with 13 bases between. The CDR3 reads CASSYSWGEYNSPLHF. In DNA form, the CDR3 reads TGTGCCAGCAGTTATTCGTGGGGGGAATATAATTCACCCCTCCACTTT.

The chain links TRBV27 to TRBJ2-2; 10 bases map to TRBD2. V lost 2 bases, J lost 7 bases, and 10 bases stayed unmatched. The CDR3 has 17 amino acids. CDR1 MNHEY and CDR2 SMNVEV come from the germline V gene (reference sequence). The CDR3 DNA sequence: TGTGCCAGCAGTTTAAAGCGGGGGGGCCTGGGTAACGGGGAGCTGTTTTTT. Its protein product is CASSLKRGGLGNGELFF.

This chain uses TRBV7-2 with TRBJ1-3; a possible D gene is TRBD1 (5 bases). V gave up 2 bases and J gave up 8 bases, with 7 bases separating them. This CDR3 is built from 12 residues. Per germline, CDR1 SGHTA and CDR2 FQGNSA. The CDR3 DNA sequence: TGTGCCAGCAGCTTACAGGGATACACCATATATTTT. Encoded protein: CASSLQGYTIYF.

Judged by abundance, this clone is medium-sized. This sequence joins TRBV6-5 and TRBJ1-1, with D unclear. There are 12 residues in the CDR3. CDR1 and CDR2 from the germline V gene are MNHEY and SVGAGI. The V and J ends lost 4 bases and 5 bases respectively, with 8 bases between them. CDR3 residues: CASSFDRTEAFF. For the CDR3, the DNA is TGTGCCAGCAGTTTCGATCGGACTGAAGCTTTCTTT.

This clone was seen a single time. J is TRBJ2-3 and V is TRBV5-1, with TRBD2 matching over 7 bases. This CDR3 has 16 amino acids. From germline, CDR1 is SGHRS and CDR2 YFSETQ. V gave up 4 bases and J gave up 4 bases; unmatched junction bases: 12. The CDR3 DNA follows: TGCGCCAGCAGCGCCCAATCGCGGGGGTCTGCAGATACGCAGTATTTT. Encoded protein: CASSAQSRGSADTQYF.

The chain has TRBV10-3 and TRBJ1-1, with 11 bases lining up with TRBD1. Looked up from germline, CDR1 is ENHRY and CDR2 is SYGVKD. V lost 6 bases to trimming and J lost 3 bases; unmatched junction nucleotides: 3. There are 14 residues in the CDR3. The CDR3 reads CAIRPGQGDTEAFF. For the CDR3, the DNA is TGTGCCATCAGGCCGGGACAGGGGGACACTGAAGCTTTCTTT.

This clone turned up a few times. This sequence joins TRBV12-5 and TRBJ2-7; 8 bases align to TRBD1. The length of the CDR3 is 16 residues. The trim removed 6 bases at V and 3 bases at J, leaving 13 bases unmatched. Germline V lookup: CDR1 LGHNT, CDR2 FRNRAP. CDR3 region: CASGFGQGRMDYEQYF. CDR3 sequence (DNA): TGTGCTAGTGGCTTCGGACAGGGTCGAATGGACTACGAGCAGTACTTC.

The chain employs TRBV6-5 and TRBJ1-1, with a possible D match to TRBD1 (6 bases). The CDR3 runs 16 residues. V lost 4 bases and J lost 5, with 20 bases in between. CDR1 is MNHEY, CDR2 SVGAGI, per germline. The CDR3 loop is CASSWDWRRGGTEAFF. CDR3 coding DNA: TGTGCCAGCAGTTGGGACTGGAGGAGGGGGGGGACTGAAGCTTTCTTT.

The chain is built from TRBV18 and TRBJ2-5; possible D gene TRBD1, 5 bases. Germline-derived CDR1 and CDR2 are KGHSH and LQKENI. The CDR3 extends over 13 amino acids. The V end was cut by 10 bases, the J end by 1 base, with 13 bases between. CDR3 bases: TGTGCCACCAGCAGCGACAGCCAAGAGACCCAGTACTTC. Residues: CATSSDSQETQYF.